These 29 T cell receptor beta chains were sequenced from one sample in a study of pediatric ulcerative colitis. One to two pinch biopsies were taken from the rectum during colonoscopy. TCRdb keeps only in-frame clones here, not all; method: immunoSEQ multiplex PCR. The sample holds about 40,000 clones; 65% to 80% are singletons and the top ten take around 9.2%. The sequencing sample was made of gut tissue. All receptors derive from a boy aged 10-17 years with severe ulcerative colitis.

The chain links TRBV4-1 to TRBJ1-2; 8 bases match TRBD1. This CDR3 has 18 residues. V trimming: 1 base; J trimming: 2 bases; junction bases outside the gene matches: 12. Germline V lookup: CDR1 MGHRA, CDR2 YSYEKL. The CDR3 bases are TGCGCCAGCAGCCAAGCTCCACCCCCCGGGACAGGCAACTATGGCTACACCTTC. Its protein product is CASSQAPPPGTGNYGYTF.

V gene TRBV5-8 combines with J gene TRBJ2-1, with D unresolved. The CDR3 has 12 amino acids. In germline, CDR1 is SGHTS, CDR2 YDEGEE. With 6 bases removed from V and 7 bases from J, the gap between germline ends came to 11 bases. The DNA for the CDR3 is TGTGCCAGCACCTCGATCTTAAATGAGCAGTTCTTC. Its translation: CASTSILNEQFF.

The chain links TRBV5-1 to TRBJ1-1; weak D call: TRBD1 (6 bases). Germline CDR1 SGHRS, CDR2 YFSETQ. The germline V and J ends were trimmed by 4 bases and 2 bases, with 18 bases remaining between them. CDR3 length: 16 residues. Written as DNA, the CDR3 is TGCGCCAGCAGCCAGGGTACCAGGGGAGTAAACACTGAAGCTTTCTTT. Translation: CASSQGTRGVNTEAFF.

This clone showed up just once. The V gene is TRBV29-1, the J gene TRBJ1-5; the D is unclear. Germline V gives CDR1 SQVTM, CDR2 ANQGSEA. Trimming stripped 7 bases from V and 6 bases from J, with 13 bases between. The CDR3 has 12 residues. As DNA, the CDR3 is TGCAGCGCCTCACACCCCGGTCAGCCCCAGCATTTT. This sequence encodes CSASHPGQPQHF. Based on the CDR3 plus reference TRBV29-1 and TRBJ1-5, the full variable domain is SAVISQKPSRDICQRGTSLTIQCQVDSQVTMMFWYRQQPGQSLTLIATANQGSEATYESGFVIDKFPISRPNLTFSTLTVSNMSPEDSSIYLCSASHPGQPQHFGDGTRLSIL.

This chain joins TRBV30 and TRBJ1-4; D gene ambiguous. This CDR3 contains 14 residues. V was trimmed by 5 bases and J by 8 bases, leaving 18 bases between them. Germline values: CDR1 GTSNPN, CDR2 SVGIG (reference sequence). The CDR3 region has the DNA TGTGCCTGGGGTACGACAACTCAATCCGAAAAACTGTTTTTT. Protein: CAWGTTTQSEKLFF.

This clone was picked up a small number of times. The CDR3 DNA follows: TGTGCCAGCAGCTTACGTCCGCAATTAAGGACTGAAGCTTTCTTT. The encoded protein is CASSLRPQLRTEAFF. The V and J genes are TRBV5-5 and TRBJ1-1; D is unresolved. CDR3 length: 15 amino acids. Looked up from germline, CDR1 is SGHKS and CDR2 is YYEKEE (reference sequence). V lost 2 bases, J lost 5 bases, and 16 bases lay in between.

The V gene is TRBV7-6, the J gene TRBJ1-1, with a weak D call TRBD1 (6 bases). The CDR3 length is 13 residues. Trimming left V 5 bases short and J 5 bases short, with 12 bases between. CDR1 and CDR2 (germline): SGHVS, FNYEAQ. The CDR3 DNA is TGTGCCAGCAGCAATCAACAGGGTACTGAAGCTTTCTTT. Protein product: CASSNQQGTEAFF.

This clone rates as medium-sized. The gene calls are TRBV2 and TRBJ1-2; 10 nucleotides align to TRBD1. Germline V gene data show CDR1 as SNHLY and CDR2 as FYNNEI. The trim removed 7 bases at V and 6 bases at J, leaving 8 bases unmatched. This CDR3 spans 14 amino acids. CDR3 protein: CASTQMGTGDGYTF. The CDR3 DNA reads TGTGCCAGCACCCAAATGGGGACAGGGGATGGCTACACCTTC.

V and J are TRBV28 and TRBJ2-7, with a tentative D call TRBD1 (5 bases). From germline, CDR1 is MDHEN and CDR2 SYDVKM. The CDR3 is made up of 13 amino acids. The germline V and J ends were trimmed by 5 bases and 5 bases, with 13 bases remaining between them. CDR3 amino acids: CASSALRAHEQYF. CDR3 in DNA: TGTGCCAGCAGTGCCCTCAGGGCGCACGAGCAGTACTTC.

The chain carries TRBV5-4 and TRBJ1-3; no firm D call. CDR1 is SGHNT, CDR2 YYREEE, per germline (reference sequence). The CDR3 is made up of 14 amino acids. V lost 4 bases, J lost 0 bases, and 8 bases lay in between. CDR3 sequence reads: CASSTGASGNTIYF. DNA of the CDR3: TGTGCCAGCAGCACCGGTGCCTCTGGAAACACCATATATTTT. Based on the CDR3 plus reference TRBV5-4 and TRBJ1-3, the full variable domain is ETGVTQSPTHLIKTRGQQVTLRCSSQSGHNTVSWYQQALGQGPQFIFQYYREEENGRGNFPPRFSGLQFPNYSSELNVNALELDDSALYLCASSTGASGNTIYFGEGSWLTVV.

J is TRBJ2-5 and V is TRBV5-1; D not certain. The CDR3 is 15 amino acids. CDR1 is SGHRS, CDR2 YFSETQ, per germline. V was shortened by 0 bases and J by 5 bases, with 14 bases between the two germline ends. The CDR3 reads CASSLEAGGPETQYF. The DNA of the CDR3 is TGCGCCAGCAGCTTGGAGGCTGGTGGTCCCGAGACCCAGTACTTC.

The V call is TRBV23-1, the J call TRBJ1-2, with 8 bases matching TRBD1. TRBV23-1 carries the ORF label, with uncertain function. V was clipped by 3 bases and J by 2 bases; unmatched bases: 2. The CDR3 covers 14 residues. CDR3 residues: CASSQRTGNYGYTF. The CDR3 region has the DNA TGCGCCAGCAGTCAGCGGACAGGGAACTATGGCTACACCTTC.

CDR3 protein: CASSLWGERDYGYTF. The CDR3 DNA follows: TGTGCCAGCAGCTTGTGGGGTGAACGTGACTATGGCTACACCTTC. The chain is built from TRBV5-6 and TRBJ1-2; D is undetermined. This CDR3 is 15 amino acids long. The germline V gene encodes CDR1 SGHDT and CDR2 YYEEEE. Trimming removed 1 base from V and 3 bases from J, with 13 bases in between.

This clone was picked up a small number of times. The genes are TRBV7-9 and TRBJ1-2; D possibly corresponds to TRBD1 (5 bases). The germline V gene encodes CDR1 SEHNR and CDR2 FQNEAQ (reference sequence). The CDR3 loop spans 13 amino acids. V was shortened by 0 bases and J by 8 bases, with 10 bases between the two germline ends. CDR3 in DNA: TGTGCCAGCAGCTTAGCGGGACTCCTGGGCTACACCTTC. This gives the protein CASSLAGLLGYTF.

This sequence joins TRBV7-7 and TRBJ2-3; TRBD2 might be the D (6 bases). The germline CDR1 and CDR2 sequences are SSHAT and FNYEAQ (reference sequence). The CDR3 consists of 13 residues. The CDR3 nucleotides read TGTGCTAGCTCACGGGGGAGGACAGATACGCAGTATTTT. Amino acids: CASSRGRTDTQYF.

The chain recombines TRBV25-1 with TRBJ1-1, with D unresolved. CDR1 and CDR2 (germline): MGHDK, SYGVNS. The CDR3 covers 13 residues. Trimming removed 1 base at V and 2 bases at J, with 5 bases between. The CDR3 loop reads CASSELSNTEAFF. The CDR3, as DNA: TGTGCCAGCAGTGAATTAAGCAACACTGAAGCTTTCTTT. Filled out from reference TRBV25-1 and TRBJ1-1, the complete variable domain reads EADIYQTPRYLVIGTGKKITLECSQTMGHDKMYWYQQDPGMELHLIHYSYGVNSTEKGDLSSESTVSRIRTEHFPLTLESARPSHTSQYLCASSELSNTEAFFGQGTRLTVV.

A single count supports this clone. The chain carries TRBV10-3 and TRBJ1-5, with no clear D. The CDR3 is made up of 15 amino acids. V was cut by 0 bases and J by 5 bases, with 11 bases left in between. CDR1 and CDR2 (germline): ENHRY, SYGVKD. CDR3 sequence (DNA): TGTGCCATCAGTGAGTCGTTTACCGGCCATCAGCCCCAGCATTTT. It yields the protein CAISESFTGHQPQHF.

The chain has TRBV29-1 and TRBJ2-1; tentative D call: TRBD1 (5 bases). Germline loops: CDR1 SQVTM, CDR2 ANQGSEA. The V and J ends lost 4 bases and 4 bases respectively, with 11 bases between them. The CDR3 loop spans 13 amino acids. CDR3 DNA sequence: TGCAGCGTTGGAGCAGGGTGGTACAATGAGCAGTTCTTC. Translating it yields CSVGAGWYNEQFF.

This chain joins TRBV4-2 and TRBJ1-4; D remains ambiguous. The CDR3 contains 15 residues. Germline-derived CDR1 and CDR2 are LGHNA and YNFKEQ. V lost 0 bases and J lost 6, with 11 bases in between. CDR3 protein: CASSQEGSTYEKLFF. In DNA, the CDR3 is TGTGCCAGCAGCCAAGAAGGCAGTACTTATGAAAAACTGTTTTTT.

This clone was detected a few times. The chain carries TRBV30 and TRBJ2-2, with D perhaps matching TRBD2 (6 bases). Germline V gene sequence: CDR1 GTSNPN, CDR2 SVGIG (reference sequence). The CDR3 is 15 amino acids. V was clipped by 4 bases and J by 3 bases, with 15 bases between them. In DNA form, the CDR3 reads TGTGCCTGGACACCGGGACTGGGGCACACCGGGGAGCTGTTTTTT. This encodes CAWTPGLGHTGELFF.

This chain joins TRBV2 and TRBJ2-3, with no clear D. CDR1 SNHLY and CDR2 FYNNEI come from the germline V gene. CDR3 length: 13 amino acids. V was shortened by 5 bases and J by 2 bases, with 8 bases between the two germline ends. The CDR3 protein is CASSQDYTDTQYF. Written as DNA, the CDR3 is TGTGCCAGCAGTCAGGATTACACAGATACGCAGTATTTT.

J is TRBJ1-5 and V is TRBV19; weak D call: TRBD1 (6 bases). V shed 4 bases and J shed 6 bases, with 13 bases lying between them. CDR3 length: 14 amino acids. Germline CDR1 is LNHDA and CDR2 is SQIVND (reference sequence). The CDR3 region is CASSTLQGLQPQHF. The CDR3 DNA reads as TGTGCCAGTAGTACCCTCCAGGGGCTTCAGCCCCAGCATTTT.

CDR3 sequence reads: CASTHDRAGYGYTF. The CDR3, as DNA: TGTGCCAGCACCCACGACAGGGCTGGCTATGGCTACACCTTC. The chain has TRBV5-6 and TRBJ1-2; 7 bases fit TRBD1. From germline, CDR1 is SGHDT and CDR2 YYEEEE. V trimming: 6 bases; J trimming: 4 bases; junction bases outside the gene matches: 9. This CDR3 has 14 amino acids. The full variable domain, with the rest looked up from reference TRBV5-6 and TRBJ1-2, is DAGVTQSPTHLIKTRGQQVTLRCSPKSGHDTVSWYQQALGQGPQFIFQYYEEEERQRGNFPDRFSGHQFPNYSSELNVNALLLGDSALYLCASTHDRAGYGYTFGSGTRLTVV.

As DNA, the CDR3 is TGTGCCAGCAGTGTCGAGGGCCTAACCTACAATGAGCAGTTCTTC. Protein: CASSVEGLTYNEQFF. This sequence joins TRBV2 and TRBJ2-1; a possible D gene is TRBD2 (5 bases). The V and J ends lost 4 bases and 2 bases respectively, with 12 bases between them. This CDR3 is 15 amino acids long. CDR1 and CDR2 (germline): SNHLY, FYNNEI.

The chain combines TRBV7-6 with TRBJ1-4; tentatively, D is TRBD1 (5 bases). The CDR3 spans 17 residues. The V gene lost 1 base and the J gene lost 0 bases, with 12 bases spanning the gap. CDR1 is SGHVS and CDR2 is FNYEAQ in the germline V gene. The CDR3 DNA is TGTGCCAGCAGCTTAGAAGGGGCGCTGGCAACTAATGAAAAACTGTTTTTT. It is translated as CASSLEGALATNEKLFF.

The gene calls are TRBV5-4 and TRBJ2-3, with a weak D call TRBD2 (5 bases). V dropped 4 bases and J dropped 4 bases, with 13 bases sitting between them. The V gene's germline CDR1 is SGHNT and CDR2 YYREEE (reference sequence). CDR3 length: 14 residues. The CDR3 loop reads CASSPDRGSDTQYF. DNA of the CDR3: TGTGCCAGCAGCCCAGATCGCGGGTCAGATACGCAGTATTTT.

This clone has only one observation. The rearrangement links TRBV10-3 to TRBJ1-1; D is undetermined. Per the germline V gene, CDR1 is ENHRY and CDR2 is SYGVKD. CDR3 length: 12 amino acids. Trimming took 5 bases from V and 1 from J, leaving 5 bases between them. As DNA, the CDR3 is TGTGCCATCAGTCCTGCGAACACTGAAGCTTTCTTT. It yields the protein CAISPANTEAFF.

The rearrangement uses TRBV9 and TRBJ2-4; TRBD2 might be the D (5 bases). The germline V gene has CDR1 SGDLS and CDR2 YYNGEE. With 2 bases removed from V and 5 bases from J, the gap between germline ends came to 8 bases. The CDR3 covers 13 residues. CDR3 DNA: TGTGCCAGCAGCGTGGGTAGCGAAAACATTCAGTACTTC. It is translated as CASSVGSENIQYF. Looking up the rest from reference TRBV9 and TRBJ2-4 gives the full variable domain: DSGVTQTPKHLITATGQRVTLRCSPRSGDLSVYWYQQSLDQGLQFLIQYYNGEERAKGNILERFSAQQFPDLHSELNLSSLELGDSALYFCASSVGSENIQYFGAGTRLSVL.

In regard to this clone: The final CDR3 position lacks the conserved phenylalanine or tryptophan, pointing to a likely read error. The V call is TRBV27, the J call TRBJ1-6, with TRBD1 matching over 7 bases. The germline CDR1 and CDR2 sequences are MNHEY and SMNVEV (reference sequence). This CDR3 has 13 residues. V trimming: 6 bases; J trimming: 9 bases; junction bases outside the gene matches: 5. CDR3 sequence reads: CASSDRESSPLHL. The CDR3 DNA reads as TGTGCCAGCAGCGACAGGGAAAGTTCACCCCTCCACCTT.